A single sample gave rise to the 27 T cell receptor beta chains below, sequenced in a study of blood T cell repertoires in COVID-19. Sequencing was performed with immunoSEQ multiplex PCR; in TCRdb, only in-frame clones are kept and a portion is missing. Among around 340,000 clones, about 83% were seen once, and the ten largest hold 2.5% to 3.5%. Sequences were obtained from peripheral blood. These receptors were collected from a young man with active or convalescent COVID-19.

In DNA, the CDR3 is TGTGCCAGCAGCCCGGTGGGGGGGGCTAATGAAAAACTGTTTTTT. Translation: CASSPVGGANEKLFF. J is TRBJ1-4 and V is TRBV3-1 (or the pseudogene TRBV3-2); possibly TRBD1 for D (5 bases). CDR1 is LGHDT and CDR2 is YNNKEL in the germline V gene (reference sequence). This CDR3 has 15 residues. V was trimmed by 4 bases and J by 3 bases, leaving 12 bases between them.

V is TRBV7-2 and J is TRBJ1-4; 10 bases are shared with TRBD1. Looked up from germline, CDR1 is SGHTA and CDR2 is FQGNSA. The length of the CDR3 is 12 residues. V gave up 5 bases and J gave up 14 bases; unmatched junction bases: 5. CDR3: CASSLWTGGLFF. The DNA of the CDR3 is TGTGCCAGCAGCCTTTGGACAGGGGGTCTGTTTTTT. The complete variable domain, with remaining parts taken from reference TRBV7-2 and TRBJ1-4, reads GAGVSQSPSNKVTEKGKDVELRCDPISGHTALYWYRQSLGQGLEFLIYFQGNSAPDKSGLPSDRFSAERTGGSVSTLTIQRTQQEDSAVYLCASSLWTGGLFFGSGTQLSVL.

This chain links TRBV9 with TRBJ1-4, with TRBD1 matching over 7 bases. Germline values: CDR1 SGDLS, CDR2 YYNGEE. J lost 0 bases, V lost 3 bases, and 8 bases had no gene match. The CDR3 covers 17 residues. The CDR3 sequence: CASSAEGAQATNEKLFF. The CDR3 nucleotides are TGTGCCAGCAGCGCCGAGGGGGCGCAGGCAACTAATGAAAAACTGTTTTTT.

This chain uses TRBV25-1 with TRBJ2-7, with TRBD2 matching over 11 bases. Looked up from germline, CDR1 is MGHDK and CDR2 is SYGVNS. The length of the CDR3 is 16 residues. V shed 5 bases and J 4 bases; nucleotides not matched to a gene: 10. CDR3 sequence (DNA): TGTGCCAGCAGTTCATATTCCGGGACTAGCGGTTACGAGCAGTACTTC. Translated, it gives CASSSYSGTSGYEQYF.

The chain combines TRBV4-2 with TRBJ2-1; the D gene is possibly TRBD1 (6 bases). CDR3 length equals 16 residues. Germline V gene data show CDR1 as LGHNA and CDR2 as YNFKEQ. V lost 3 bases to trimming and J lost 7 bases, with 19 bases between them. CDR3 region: CASSQPQGQAGNEQFF. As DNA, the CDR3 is TGTGCCAGCAGCCAGCCCCAGGGGCAGGCGGGTAATGAGCAGTTCTTC.

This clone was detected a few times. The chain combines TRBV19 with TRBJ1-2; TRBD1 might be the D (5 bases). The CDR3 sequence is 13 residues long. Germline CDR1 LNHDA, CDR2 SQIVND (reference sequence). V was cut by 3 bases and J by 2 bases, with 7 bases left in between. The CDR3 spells CASSMAGNYGYTF. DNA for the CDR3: TGTGCCAGTAGTATGGCAGGGAACTATGGCTACACCTTC.

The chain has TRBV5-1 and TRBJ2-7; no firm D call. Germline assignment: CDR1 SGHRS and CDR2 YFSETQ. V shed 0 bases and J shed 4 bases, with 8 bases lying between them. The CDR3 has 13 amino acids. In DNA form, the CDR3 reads TGCGCCAGCAGCTTGGAACTATCGTACGAGCAGTACTTC. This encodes CASSLELSYEQYF.

The CDR3 region is CASTLLGGWNPEQFF. The CDR3 DNA reads TGCGCCAGCACCCTACTAGGGGGATGGAACCCCGAGCAGTTCTTC. The chain recombines TRBV5-1 with TRBJ2-1; a possible D gene is TRBD1 (6 bases). Trimming took 6 bases from V and 10 from J, leaving 23 bases between them. CDR1 is SGHRS and CDR2 is YFSETQ in the germline V gene. The CDR3 is 15 residues long.

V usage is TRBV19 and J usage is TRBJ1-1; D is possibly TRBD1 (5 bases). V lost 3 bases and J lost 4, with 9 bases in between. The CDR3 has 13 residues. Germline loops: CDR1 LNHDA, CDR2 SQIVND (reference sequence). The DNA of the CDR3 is TGTGCCAGTAGTATCGCGGGACCCACTGAAGCTTTCTTT. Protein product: CASSIAGPTEAFF. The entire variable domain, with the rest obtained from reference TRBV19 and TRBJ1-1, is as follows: DGGITQSPKYLFRKEGQNVTLSCEQNLNHDAMYWYRQDPGQGLRLIYYSQIVNDFQKGDIAEGYSVSREKKESFPLTVTSAQKNPTAFYLCASSIAGPTEAFFGQGTRLTVV.

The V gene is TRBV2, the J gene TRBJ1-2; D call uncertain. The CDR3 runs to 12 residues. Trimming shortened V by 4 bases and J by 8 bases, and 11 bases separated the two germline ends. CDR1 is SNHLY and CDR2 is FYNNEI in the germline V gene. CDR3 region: CASSVEVYGYTF. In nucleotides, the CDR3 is TGTGCCAGCAGTGTGGAGGTTTACGGCTACACCTTC.

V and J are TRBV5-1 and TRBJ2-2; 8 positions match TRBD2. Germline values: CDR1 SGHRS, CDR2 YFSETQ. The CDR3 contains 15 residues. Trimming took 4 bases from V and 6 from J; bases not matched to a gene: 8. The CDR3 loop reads CASSPGTRKPGELFF. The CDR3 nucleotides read TGCGCCAGCAGCCCGGGGACTAGGAAACCCGGGGAGCTGTTTTTT.

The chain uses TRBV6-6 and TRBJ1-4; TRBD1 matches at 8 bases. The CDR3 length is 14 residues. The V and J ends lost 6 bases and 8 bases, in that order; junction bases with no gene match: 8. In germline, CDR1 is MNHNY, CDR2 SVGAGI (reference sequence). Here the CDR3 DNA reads TGTGCCAGCAGAAATCAGGGGGCTGGAGAAAAACTGTTTTTT. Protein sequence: CASRNQGAGEKLFF.

CDR3 in DNA: TGTGCCTGGAGTAAGAGGGTTCGCTCTGGAAACACCATATATTTT. Amino acids: CAWSKRVRSGNTIYF. This chain uses TRBV30 with TRBJ1-3; D is unclear. The CDR3 sequence is 15 residues long. Germline CDR1 and CDR2: GTSNPN and SVGIG (reference sequence). V lost 2 bases, J lost 0 bases, and 11 bases lay in between.

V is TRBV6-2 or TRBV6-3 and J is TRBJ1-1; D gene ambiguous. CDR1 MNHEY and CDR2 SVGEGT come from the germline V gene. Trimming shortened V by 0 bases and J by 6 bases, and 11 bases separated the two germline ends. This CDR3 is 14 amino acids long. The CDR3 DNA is TGTGCCAGCAGTTACTCGACTGTGCGGGCTGAAGCTTTCTTT. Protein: CASSYSTVRAEAFF.

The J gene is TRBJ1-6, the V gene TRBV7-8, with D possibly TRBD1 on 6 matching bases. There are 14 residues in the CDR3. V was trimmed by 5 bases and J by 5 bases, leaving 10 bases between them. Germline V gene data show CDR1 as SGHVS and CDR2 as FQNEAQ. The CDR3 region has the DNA TGTGCCAGCAGCCGGGACATCAATAATTCACCCCTCCACTTT. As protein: CASSRDINNSPLHF.

This CDR3 reads CASSPDRDTGELFF. The CDR3 DNA follows: TGTGCCAGCAGCCCCGACAGGGACACCGGGGAGCTGTTTTTT. This rearrangement joins TRBV6-4 to TRBJ2-2; 7 positions match TRBD1. The CDR3 runs 14 residues. The J segment lost 3 bases and the V segment lost 6 bases, leaving 4 bases of the junction unmatched. Germline values: CDR1 MRHNA, CDR2 SNTAGT.

The DNA for the CDR3 is TGTGCCAGCAGTCCTACTAGGGCGGGGCGAGAGACCCAGTACTTC. Protein sequence: CASSPTRAGRETQYF. The J gene is TRBJ2-5, the V gene TRBV7-3; TRBD2 might be the D (6 bases). Germline CDR1 and CDR2: SGHTA and FQGTGA. CDR3 size: 15 residues. The germline V and J ends were trimmed by 6 bases and 4 bases, with 18 bases remaining between them.

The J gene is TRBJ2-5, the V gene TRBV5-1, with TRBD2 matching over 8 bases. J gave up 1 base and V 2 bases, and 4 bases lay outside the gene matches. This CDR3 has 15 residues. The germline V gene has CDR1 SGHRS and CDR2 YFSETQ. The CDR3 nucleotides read TGCGCCAGCAGCTTAGGGACTAGAGTCCAAGAGACCCAGTACTTC. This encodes CASSLGTRVQETQYF.

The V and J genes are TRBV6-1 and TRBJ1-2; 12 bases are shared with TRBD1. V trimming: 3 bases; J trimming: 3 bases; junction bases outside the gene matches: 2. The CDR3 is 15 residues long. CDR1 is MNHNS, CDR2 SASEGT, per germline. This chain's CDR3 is CASSDGTGGYYGYTF. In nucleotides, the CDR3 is TGTGCCAGCAGTGATGGGACAGGGGGCTACTATGGCTACACCTTC.

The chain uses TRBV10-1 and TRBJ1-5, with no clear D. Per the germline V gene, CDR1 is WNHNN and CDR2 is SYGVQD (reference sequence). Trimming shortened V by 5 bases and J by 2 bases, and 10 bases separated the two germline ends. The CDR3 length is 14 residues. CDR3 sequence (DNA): TGCGCCAGCAGTACGAGGCTTCGCAATCAGCCCCAGCATTTT. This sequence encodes CASSTRLRNQPQHF.

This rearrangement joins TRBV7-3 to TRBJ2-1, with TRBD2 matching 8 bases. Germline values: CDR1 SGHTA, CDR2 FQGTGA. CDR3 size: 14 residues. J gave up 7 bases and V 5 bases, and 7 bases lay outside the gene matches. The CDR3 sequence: CASSQLGGANEQFF. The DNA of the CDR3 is TGTGCCAGCAGCCAACTCGGGGGGGCTAATGAGCAGTTCTTC.

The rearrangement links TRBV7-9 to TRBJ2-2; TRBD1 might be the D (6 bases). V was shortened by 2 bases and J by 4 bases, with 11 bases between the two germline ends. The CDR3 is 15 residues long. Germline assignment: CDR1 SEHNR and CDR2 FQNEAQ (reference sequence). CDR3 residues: CASSLRGSGTGELFF. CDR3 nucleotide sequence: TGTGCCAGCAGCTTAAGGGGGTCCGGCACCGGGGAGCTGTTTTTT.

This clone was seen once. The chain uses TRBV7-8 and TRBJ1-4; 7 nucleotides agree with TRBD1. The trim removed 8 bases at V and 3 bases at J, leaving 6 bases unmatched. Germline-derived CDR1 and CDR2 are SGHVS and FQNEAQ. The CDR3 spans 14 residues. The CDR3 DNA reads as TGTGCCAGCTCCAGGGGGGTCGCTAATGAAAAACTGTTTTTT. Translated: CASSRGVANEKLFF.

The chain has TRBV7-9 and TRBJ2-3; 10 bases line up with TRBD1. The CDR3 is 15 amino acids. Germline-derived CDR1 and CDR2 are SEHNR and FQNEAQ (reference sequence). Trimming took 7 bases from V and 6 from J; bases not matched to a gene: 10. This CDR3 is CASNFPGQGWDTQYF. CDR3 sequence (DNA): TGTGCCAGCAACTTCCCGGGACAGGGGTGGGATACGCAGTATTTT.

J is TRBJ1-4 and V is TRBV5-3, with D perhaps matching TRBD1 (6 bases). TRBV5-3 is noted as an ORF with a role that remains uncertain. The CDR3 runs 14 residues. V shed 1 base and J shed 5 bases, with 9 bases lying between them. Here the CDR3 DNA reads TGTGCCAGAAGCTTGACAGGGCCAAATGAAAAACTGTTTTTT. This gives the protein CARSLTGPNEKLFF.

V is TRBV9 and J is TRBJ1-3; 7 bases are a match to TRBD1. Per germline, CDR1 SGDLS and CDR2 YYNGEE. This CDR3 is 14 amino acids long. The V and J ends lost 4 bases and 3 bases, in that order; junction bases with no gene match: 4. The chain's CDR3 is CASSLTGVGNTIYF. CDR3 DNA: TGTGCCAGCAGCTTAACAGGGGTTGGAAACACCATATATTTT.

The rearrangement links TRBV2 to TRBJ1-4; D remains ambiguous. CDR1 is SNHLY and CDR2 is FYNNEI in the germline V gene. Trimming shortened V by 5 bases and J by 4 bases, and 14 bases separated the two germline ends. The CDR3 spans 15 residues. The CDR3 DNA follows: TGTGCCAGCAGTAACGTCGCGGAAAATAATGAAAAACTGTTTTTT. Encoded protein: CASSNVAENNEKLFF.